This TCR beta chain originates from a study of regulatory T cells in long-lasting Graves disease. Specified time point: newly diagnosed GD, antithyroid drugs for less than 3 months. Generation of the TCR library employed RNA extracted from PBMCs. Those enrolled as patients came out of an endocrinology department in Xi'an, China. Assembly of TCR beta libraries relied on iRepertoire HTBI primers together with Arm-PCR of CDR3 regions. TCRdb processed the multiplex PCR reads anew with MiXCR; each CDR3 protein has one entry. The repertoire consists of over 300,000 distinct CDR3 sequences, with about a sixth occurring once and the leading ten covering over 20%. Looked up from germline, CDR1 is MNHNS and CDR2 is SASEGT. CDR3 length: 15 residues. V lost 7 bases, J lost 3 bases, and 18 bases lay in between. Study-wide results and limits: TRBV28, TRBJ1-2 and TRBJ2-5 were favored in persistent disease.

Many counts were recorded for this clonotype. The antigen is undetermined. The rearrangement links TRBV6-1 to TRBJ1-2; a weak D match, TRBD1 (6 bases). The specimen comprised peripheral blood mononuclear cells (PBMCs), sampled at new diagnosis, from a patient treated with antithyroid drugs. The source of this sequence is a female donor with Graves disease. As DNA, the CDR3 is TGTGCCAGCATTCCACCCCCAGGGGAGGACTATGGCTACACCTTC. Translation gives CASIPPPGEDYGYTF.